This TCR beta chain was sequenced for a study of T cell changes during pregnancy in multiple sclerosis. The V end was cut by 6 bases, the J end by 4 bases, with 9 bases between. The CDR3 spans 12 residues. Germline loops: CDR1 LNHDA, CDR2 SQIVND (reference sequence). Profiling relied on immunoSEQ multiplex PCR, and the TCRdb table lists in-frame clones only, not all of them. The sample has approximately 33,000 clones, about 90% seen once; the top ten hold roughly 0.46%. The sample here was CD4+ T cells from peripheral blood mononuclear cells, taken after pregnancy. This TCR was recovered from a female donor with multiple sclerosis, enrolled in a pregnancy study. The rearrangement uses TRBV19 and TRBJ2-5, with D maybe TRBD2 (6 bases). The CDR3 nucleotides are TGTGCCAGTAGACAAGCGGGAGAGACCCAGTACTTC. Its translation: CASRQAGETQYF.